The next 5 T cell receptor beta chains were all read from a single sample in a study of human T cells and chemical hapten exposure. Time point noted: pre-sensitization, week 0. Documented treatment: therapeutic diphenylcyclopropenone sensitization with weekly scalp DPC. TCRdb redid the calling of the RACE reads with MiXCR, one entry per CDR3 protein. In the table there are roughly 380,000 distinct CDR3 sequences, less than 6.5% of which are singletons. The sample here was whole blood, taken in connection with sensitization to the hapten diphenylcyclopropenone (DPC). The origin of the receptors is a woman aged 50 to 60 with alopecia areata. Some clones in this sample may be carry-over from other donors' samples.

In its sample, this clonotype was seen many times. DNA of the CDR3: TGCAGTGCCGGAAGGGTCTCTGGAAACACCATATATTTT. Protein product: CSAGRVSGNTIYF. V gene TRBV20-1 combines with J gene TRBJ1-3; D ambiguous. With 6 bases removed from V and 0 bases from J, the gap between germline ends came to 9 bases. The CDR3 has 13 residues. The germline V gene encodes CDR1 DFQATT and CDR2 SNEGSKA (reference sequence).

This clonotype occurred a few times. This chain joins TRBV7-9 and TRBJ2-7; TRBD1 aligns across 11 bases. The CDR3 is 15 residues long. Germline CDR1 and CDR2: SEHNR and FQNEAQ (reference sequence). V was pared by 5 bases and J by 5 bases, with 8 bases of the junction left unmatched. The CDR3 spells CASSTGQGVGNEQYF. The CDR3 region has the DNA TGTGCCAGCAGCACGGGACAGGGGGTAGGCAACGAGCAGTACTTC.

This clonotype has at least ten counts. This chain joins TRBV29-1 and TRBJ2-4, with D unresolved. Germline V gene lookup returns CDR1 SQVTM and CDR2 ANQGSEA. This CDR3 contains 13 residues. Trimming stripped 4 bases from V and 0 bases from J, with 7 bases between. CDR3 in amino acids: CSVVSLAKNIQYF. Written as DNA, the CDR3 is TGCAGCGTTGTGAGCCTAGCCAAAAACATTCAGTACTTC.

This chain connects TRBV5-6 to TRBJ2-7; maybe TRBD1 (5 bases). Germline CDR1 and CDR2: SGHDT and YYEEEE. V was cut by 3 bases and J by 0 bases, with 13 bases left in between. The CDR3 extends over 15 amino acids. This chain's CDR3 is CASSYGLGASYEQYF. The CDR3 nucleotides read TGTGCCAGCAGCTATGGATTAGGGGCCTCCTACGAGCAGTACTTC.

This clonotype was detected only a few times. V gene TRBV20-1 combines with J gene TRBJ2-7, with TRBD1 matching over 11 bases. There are 12 residues in the CDR3. CDR1 is DFQATT and CDR2 is SNEGSKA in the germline V gene (reference sequence). This chain's CDR3 is CSGQGASYEQYF. The CDR3 nucleotides read TGCAGCGGACAGGGGGCGTCCTACGAGCAGTACTTC.